This TCR beta chain emerged from a study of OX40 agonist ivuxolimab in advanced cancers. CDR3 length: 16 residues. The trim removed 3 bases at V and 5 bases at J, leaving 8 bases unmatched. In germline, CDR1 is LNHNV, CDR2 YYDKDF (reference sequence). Libraries were prepared by immunoSEQ multiplex PCR; TCRdb keeps only in-frame clonotypes and omits some of them. The sample lists around 35,000 clones, roughly 87% occurring once. With autoimmune disease history or systemic immunosuppression, patients were excluded. The receptor was derived from an adult with an advanced solid tumor such as melanoma, head and neck, liver or kidney cancer. J is TRBJ2-7 and V is TRBV15; 12 nucleotides align to TRBD1. Sequenced material: CD4+ or CD8+ T cells sorted from blood, taken in a trial of the OX40 agonist ivuxolimab. CDR3 coding DNA: TGTGCCACCAGCAGGGGGGACAGGGGGCGAAAGAACGAGCAGTACTTC. Its protein product is CATSRGDRGRKNEQYF.